Listed below are T cell receptor beta chains from one sample, sequenced in a study of T cell responses to AZD1222 COVID-19 vaccine. Repertoires were generated with immunoSEQ multiplex PCR, while TCRdb's copy carries only in-frame clones and drops some. Among about 81,000 clones listed, around 93% were seen once. The material sequenced was peripheral blood, taken 28 days after the second AZD1222 dose. The receptors stem from an adult who received the AZD1222 COVID-19 vaccine. Both conserved end residues are part of each CDR3. The D gene is left open where the match is weak. Some rows mark clone size as missing; the rest say once, few, many or name a class of expanded clone.

abundance,v_gene,j_gene,d_gene,CDR3nt,CDR3aa
.,TRBV2,TRBJ1-5,.,TGTGCCAGCATGAGGGGTGGGGCGCAGGGTCAGCCCCAGCATTTT,CASMRGGAQGQPQHF
.,TRBV2,TRBJ2-1,TRBD1,TGTGCCAGCACCACAGGGGGCTCAAGGTACAATGAGCAGTTCTTC,CASTTGGSRYNEQFF
.,TRBV19,TRBJ1-5,TRBD1,TGTGCCAGTAGTAGAACAATTTCCGGGACAGGGGGCATTGAGCCCCAGCATTTT,CASSRTISGTGGIEPQHF
once,TRBV5-1,TRBJ2-1,TRBD1,TGCGCCAGCAGCAGACCCGAAACGGGACAGTTCAATGAGCAGTTCTTC,CASSRPETGQFNEQFF
.,TRBV6-5,TRBJ1-4,.,TGTGCCAGCAGTTACCAGGGAGCTGAAAAACTGTTTTTT,CASSYQGAEKLFF
.,TRBV29-1,TRBJ2-5,TRBD1,TGCAGCGTCCCGACAGGGCTGACCCAGTACTTC,CSVPTGLTQYF
.,TRBV7-2,TRBJ2-7,.,TGTGCCAGCAGCTTACAAGCGGGTCCCTCCTACGAGCAGTACTTC,CASSLQAGPSYEQYF
.,TRBV7-6,TRBJ1-4,TRBD1,TGTGCCAGCAGCTTGGGACAGGGGTGGGTCGGTGAAAAACTGTTTTTT,CASSLGQGWVGEKLFF
.,TRBV3-1/TRBV3-2,TRBJ2-2,.,TGTGCCAGCAGCCATGGGGCCATGAACACCGGGGAGCTGTTTTTT,CASSHGAMNTGELFF
.,TRBV7-2,TRBJ1-1,.,TGTGCCACCACTATCGTGGTGAACACTGAAGCTTTCTTT,CATTIVVNTEAFF
.,TRBV5-1,TRBJ2-1,.,TGCGCCAGCAGCGCCGGGACATCCACCACCTACAATGAGCAGTTCTTC,CASSAGTSTTYNEQFF
.,TRBV5-1,TRBJ1-1,.,TGCGCCAGCAGCTCGACGGACAGTATAATCACTGAAGCTTTCTTT,CASSSTDSIITEAFF
.,TRBV7-2,TRBJ1-5,TRBD1,TGTGCCAGCAGATTTGGGACAGGGGATAGTCAGCCCCAGCATTTT,CASRFGTGDSQPQHF
.,TRBV6-2/TRBV6-3,TRBJ1-5,TRBD1,TGTGCCAGCAGTTCCGGGACAGGGAGAGGGAATCAGCCCCAGCATTTT,CASSSGTGRGNQPQHF
.,TRBV11-3,TRBJ2-1,.,TGTGCCAGCAGCGGAGAGGGTCGTGGGACCCTCAATGAGCAGTTCTTC,CASSGEGRGTLNEQFF
.,TRBV5-1,TRBJ2-2,.,TGCGCCAGCAGCTTGCCCCGACAGGATCATAGGGACACCGGGGAGCTGTTTTTT,CASSLPRQDHRDTGELFF
.,TRBV27,TRBJ1-1,TRBD1,TGTGCCAGCAGAACAGGGACAGGGGCTAGGACTGAAGCTTTCTTT,CASRTGTGARTEAFF
.,TRBV19,TRBJ2-7,TRBD2,TGTGCCAGTAGCCGCACGGGAGGGCCCTACGAGCAGTACTTC,CASSRTGGPYEQYF
.,TRBV11-3,TRBJ2-1,TRBD2,TGTGCCAGCAGCAAGCGGGAGGGGGGGAATGAGCAGTTCTTC,CASSKREGGNEQFF
.,TRBV28,TRBJ1-2,TRBD1,TGTGCCAGCACCACCCCTCAGGGGGCCCGGGGCTACACCTTC,CASTTPQGARGYTF
.,TRBV27,TRBJ2-7,.,TGTGCCAGCAGTCCGACGCTCGGGATAGGTAACGAGCAGTACTTC,CASSPTLGIGNEQYF
.,TRBV28,TRBJ1-3,.,TGTGCCAGCAGTGCCATTTTGTCCGGCTTCTCTGGAAACACCATATATTTT,CASSAILSGFSGNTIYF
.,TRBV7-9,TRBJ1-1,.,TGTGCCAGCAGCAAACGTGAGGCGGCTGAAGCTTTCTTT,CASSKREAAEAFF
.,TRBV27,TRBJ2-2,.,TGTGCCAGCAGTTTCCAGCCGTGGGACGGGGAGCTGTTTTTT,CASSFQPWDGELFF
once,TRBV18,TRBJ1-2,.,TGTGCCAGCTCACCAGCGGGACAAGACTATGGCTACACCTTC,CASSPAGQDYGYTF
.,TRBV24-1,TRBJ2-3,.,TGTGCCACCAGTGACTCGGGGTTTAGCACAGATACGCAGTATTTT,CATSDSGFSTDTQYF
.,TRBV9,TRBJ2-7,.,TGTGCCAGCAGCGTAGCCACGGGACACCCAGACTACGAGCAGTACTTC,CASSVATGHPDYEQYF
.,TRBV10-3,TRBJ2-7,TRBD1,TGTGCCATCAGTCCGGGACAGGGGACTTACGAGCAGTACTTC,CAISPGQGTYEQYF
few,TRBV5-4,TRBJ2-3,TRBD2,TGTGCCAGCAGCTTGGCGCGGGGGGCGACAGATACGCAGTATTTT,CASSLARGATDTQYF
.,TRBV19,TRBJ2-2,TRBD2,TGTGCCAGTAGTATTGGGGGGGGTGTATACACCGGGGAGCTGTTTTTT,CASSIGGGVYTGELFF
.,TRBV15,TRBJ2-2,TRBD2,TGTGCCACCAGCAGAGATGGAACGGTGGCTAGCGGGAGGGCCCCCACCGGGGAGCTGTTTTTT,CATSRDGTVASGRAPTGELFF
once,TRBV19,TRBJ1-4,.,TGTGCCAGTAGTACTTCTTACAGGGAGCTAACTAATGAAAAACTGTTTTTT,CASSTSYRELTNEKLFF
once,TRBV5-3,TRBJ1-1,.,TGTGCCAGAAGCTTTGTAGCGTCAGGGAGGGGCTTTAACACTGAAGCTTTCTTT,CARSFVASGRGFNTEAFF
.,TRBV3-1/TRBV3-2,TRBJ2-2,.,TGTGCCAGCAGCCAAGTGCACAGTTCGGCCGGGGAGCTGTTTTTT,CASSQVHSSAGELFF
.,TRBV6-2/TRBV6-3,TRBJ2-2,TRBD2,TGTGCCAGCAGTTACTCAGGACTAGCGGACACCGGGGAGCTGTTTTTT,CASSYSGLADTGELFF
.,TRBV9,TRBJ2-7,.,TGTGCCAGCAGCCTAGAGGGGGGACTCCACGAGCAGTACTTC,CASSLEGGLHEQYF